This TCR beta chain emerged from a study of blood T cell repertoires in COVID-19. The germline gives CDR1 MNHNS, CDR2 SASEGT. V was pared by 1 base and J by 5 bases, with 8 bases between. The CDR3 is 13 residues long. The Seattle patients, enrolled during active infection, were followed longitudinally. As originally analysed: Amplification with reference gene primers provided the estimates of nucleated cell counts. Assay: immunoSEQ multiplex PCR; the TCRdb copy retains only in-frame clones and omits some. Clone size and V and J calls were adopted from that table, with D and trimming inferred from the DNA. The table has some 250,000 clones, roughly 76% seen once; the top ten hold 6% to 8%.

The sequence derives from a woman of 80 years or more with COVID-19, enrolled during active disease. The chain carries TRBV6-1 and TRBJ2-5, with D possibly matching TRBD2 (6 bases). What was sequenced was peripheral blood. CDR3: CASSEEAGETQYF. The CDR3, as DNA: TGTGCCAGCAGTGAAGAGGCGGGGGAGACCCAGTACTTC.